This TCR beta chain was identified in a study of a mutant IDH1 vaccine in newly diagnosed glioma. The wider study: Antecedent treatment encompassed radiotherapy, temozolomide, or their combination; the majority received both.

Generated by immunoSEQ multiplex PCR, the TCRdb table keeps only in-frame clones and is missing some. In the table there are about 50,000 clones, roughly 80% of which are singletons. Remarks on this clone: Its antigen is unknown.

Documented time point: week 47, end of study. Vaccinated patients received 300 ug of mutant IDH1 20-mer peptide per dose, with topical imiquimod. Germline CDR1 and CDR2: SGHDN and FVKESK. The CDR3 extends over 17 amino acids. V lost 4 bases and J 0 bases, leaving 17 bases between the germline ends. The chain uses TRBV14 and TRBJ2-3, with D unclear. The starting material was PBMCs, obtained from a glioma patient whose treatment included an IDH1 peptide vaccine. The origin of this receptor is a man in his fifties with glioma. The CDR3 DNA reads TGTGCCAGCAGCCGCCTAACCTCGGCGGTTAGCACAGATACGCAGTATTTT. This encodes CASSRLTSAVSTDTQYF.